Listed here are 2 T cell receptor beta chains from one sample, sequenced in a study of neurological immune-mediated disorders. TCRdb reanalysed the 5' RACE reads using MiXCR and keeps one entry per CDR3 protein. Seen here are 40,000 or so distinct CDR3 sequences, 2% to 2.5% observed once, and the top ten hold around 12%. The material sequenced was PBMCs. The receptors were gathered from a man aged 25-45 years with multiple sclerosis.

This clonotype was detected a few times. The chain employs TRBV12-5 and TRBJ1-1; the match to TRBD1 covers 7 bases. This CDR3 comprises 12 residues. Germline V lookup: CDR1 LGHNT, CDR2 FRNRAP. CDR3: CATHRGPTEAFF. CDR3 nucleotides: TGTGCCACCCACAGGGGTCCCACTGAAGCTTTCTTT.

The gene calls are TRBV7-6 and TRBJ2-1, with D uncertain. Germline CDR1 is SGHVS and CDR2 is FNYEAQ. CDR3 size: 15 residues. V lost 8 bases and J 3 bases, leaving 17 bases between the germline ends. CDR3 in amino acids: CASGLSGVVYNEQFF. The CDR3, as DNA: TGTGCCAGCGGGCTTTCTGGGGTGGTCTACAATGAGCAGTTCTTC.